The entry below gives a single T cell receptor beta chain sequence along with its context. The antigen is undetermined. This sample is drawn from a study of CD8 T cells in ankylosing spondylitis. Regarding the study as a whole: Certain motif variants had earlier appeared in reactive arthritis synovial fluid and blood. Seemingly characteristic of ankylosing spondylitis blood was a TCR beta motif consisting of about 8 highly homologous variants. With a CD8+ phenotype, disease-linked clones were relatively rare in peripheral blood. The clones that were linked to disease were reported to be significantly enriched in matched synovial fluid samples from ankylosing spondylitis patients.

The CDR3 contains 16 residues. V lost 5 bases, J lost 9 bases, and 18 bases stayed unmatched. Germline V gene data show CDR1 as SGHTA and CDR2 as FQGNSA. TCRdb reprocessed the 5' RACE reads via MiXCR and lists one record per CDR3 protein. The table lists more than 250,000 distinct CDR3 sequences, around a tenth of them singletons. V usage is TRBV7-2 and J usage is TRBJ2-7; 8 positions agree with TRBD2. Sequenced sample: blood, either unsorted or a sorted T cell fraction (not recorded which). This clonotype was obtained from a female donor with ankylosing spondylitis or in good health (not recorded which). CDR3: CASSPLGGRRTLGQYF. Written as DNA, the CDR3 is TGTGCCAGCAGCCCCCTGGGCGGGAGGCGGACGCTTGGGCAGTACTTC.